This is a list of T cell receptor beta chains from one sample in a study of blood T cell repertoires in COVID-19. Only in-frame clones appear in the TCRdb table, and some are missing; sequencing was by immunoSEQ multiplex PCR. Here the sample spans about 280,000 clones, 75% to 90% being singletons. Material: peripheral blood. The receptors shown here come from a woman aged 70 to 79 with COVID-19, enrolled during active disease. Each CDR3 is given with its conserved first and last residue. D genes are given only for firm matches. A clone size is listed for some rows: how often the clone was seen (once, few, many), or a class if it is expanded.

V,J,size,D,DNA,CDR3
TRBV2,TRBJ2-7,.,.,TGTGCCAGCAGTGAAGCGCCCGGGATACGAGCCCTTCCCAAGCAGTACTTC,CASSEAPGIRALPKQYF
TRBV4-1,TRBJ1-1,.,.,TGCGCCAGCAGCCAAACACCAGGTCAACGGGGGGACACTGAAGCTTTCTTT,CASSQTPGQRGDTEAFF
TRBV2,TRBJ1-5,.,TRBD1,TGTGCCAGCAGGGACAGGGGTTACAATCAGCCCCAGCATTTT,CASRDRGYNQPQHF
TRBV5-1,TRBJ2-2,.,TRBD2,TGCGCCAGCAGCTTGGCGTCCAGCGGGGTGATCTTCACCGGGGAGCTGTTTTTT,CASSLASSGVIFTGELFF
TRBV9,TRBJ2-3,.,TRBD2,TGTGCCAGCAGCGTTAGCGGGGGGTCCACAGATACGCAGTATTTT,CASSVSGGSTDTQYF
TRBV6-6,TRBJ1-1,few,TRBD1,TGTGCCAGCAGTTACCAGGGGGCCAACACTGAAGCTTTCTTT,CASSYQGANTEAFF
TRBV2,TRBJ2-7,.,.,TGTGCCAGCAGTCGGTTTGAGGGATCCTACGAGCAGTACTTC,CASSRFEGSYEQYF
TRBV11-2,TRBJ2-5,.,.,TGTGCCAGCAGCTGGGGGGACTTCCAAGAGACCCAGTACTTC,CASSWGDFQETQYF
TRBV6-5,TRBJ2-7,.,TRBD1,TGTGCCAGCAGGCAACCGGGACAGGGGGACGAGCAGTACTTC,CASRQPGQGDEQYF
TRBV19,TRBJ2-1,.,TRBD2,TGTGCCAGTAGTATTCGGACTAGCGGGGGTCAGTATAATGAGCAGTTCTTC,CASSIRTSGGQYNEQFF